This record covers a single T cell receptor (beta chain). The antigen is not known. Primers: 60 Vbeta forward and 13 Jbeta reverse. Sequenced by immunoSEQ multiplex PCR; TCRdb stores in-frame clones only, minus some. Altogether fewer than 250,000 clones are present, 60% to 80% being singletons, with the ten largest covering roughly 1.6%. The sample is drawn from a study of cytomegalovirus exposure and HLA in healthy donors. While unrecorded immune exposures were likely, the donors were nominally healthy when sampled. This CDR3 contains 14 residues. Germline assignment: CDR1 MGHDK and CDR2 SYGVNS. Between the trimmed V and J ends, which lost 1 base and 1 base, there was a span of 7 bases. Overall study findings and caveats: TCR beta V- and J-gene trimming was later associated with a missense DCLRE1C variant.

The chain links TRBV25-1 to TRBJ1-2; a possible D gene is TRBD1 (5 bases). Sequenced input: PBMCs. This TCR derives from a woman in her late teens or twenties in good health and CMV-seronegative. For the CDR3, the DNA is TGTGCCAGCAGTGAATCGACAGATAACTATGGCTACACCTTC. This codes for CASSESTDNYGYTF.